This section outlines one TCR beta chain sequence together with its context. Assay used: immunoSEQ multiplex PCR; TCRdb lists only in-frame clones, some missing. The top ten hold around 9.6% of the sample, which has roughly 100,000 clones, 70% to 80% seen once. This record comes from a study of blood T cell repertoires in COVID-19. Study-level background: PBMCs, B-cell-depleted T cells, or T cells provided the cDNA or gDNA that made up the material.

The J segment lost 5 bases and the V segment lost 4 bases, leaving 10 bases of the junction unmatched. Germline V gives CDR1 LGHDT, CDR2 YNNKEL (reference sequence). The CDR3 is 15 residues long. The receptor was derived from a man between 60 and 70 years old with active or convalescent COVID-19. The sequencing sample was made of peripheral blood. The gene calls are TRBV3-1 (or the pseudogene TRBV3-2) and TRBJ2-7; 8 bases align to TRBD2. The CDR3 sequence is CASSPHLGRAHEQYF. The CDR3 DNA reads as TGTGCCAGCAGCCCCCACCTCGGGAGGGCCCACGAGCAGTACTTC.